The clone carrying this TCR beta chain occurred a few times. The antigen remains unidentified. This entry comes from a study of human T cells and chemical hapten exposure. Across the whole study: Upper-back patch tests with 0.01% DPC were read at 6 days. Study findings and constraints: High-frequency TCRs, those above 1 in 1000, stayed the same after DPC sensitization.

TCRdb analysed the RACE reads with MiXCR anew, one entry per CDR3 protein. The sample yields some 360,000 distinct CDR3 sequences, roughly 5% seen once. The time point is: pre-sensitization, week 0. The treatment here: therapeutic diphenylcyclopropenone sensitization with weekly scalp DPC. Suited to DPC and affected by alopecia, the donors ranged from 18 to 70 years old. The starting material, unfractionated whole blood, was used for total RNA extraction. The CDR3 has 12 amino acids. Germline V gene lookup returns CDR1 MGHDK and CDR2 SYGVNS. Trimming removed 6 bases from V and 9 bases from J, with 13 bases in between.

This chain joins TRBV25-1 and TRBJ2-3; weak D call: TRBD2 (5 bases). The sequence derives from a woman between 45 and 60 years old with alopecia areata. Some clones in this sample may be carry-over from other donors' samples. The sample consisted of whole blood, taken in connection with sensitization to the hapten diphenylcyclopropenone (DPC). This chain's CDR3 is CASRGSGETQYF. CDR3 DNA: TGTGCCAGCAGAGGTTCCGGGGAGACGCAGTATTTT.